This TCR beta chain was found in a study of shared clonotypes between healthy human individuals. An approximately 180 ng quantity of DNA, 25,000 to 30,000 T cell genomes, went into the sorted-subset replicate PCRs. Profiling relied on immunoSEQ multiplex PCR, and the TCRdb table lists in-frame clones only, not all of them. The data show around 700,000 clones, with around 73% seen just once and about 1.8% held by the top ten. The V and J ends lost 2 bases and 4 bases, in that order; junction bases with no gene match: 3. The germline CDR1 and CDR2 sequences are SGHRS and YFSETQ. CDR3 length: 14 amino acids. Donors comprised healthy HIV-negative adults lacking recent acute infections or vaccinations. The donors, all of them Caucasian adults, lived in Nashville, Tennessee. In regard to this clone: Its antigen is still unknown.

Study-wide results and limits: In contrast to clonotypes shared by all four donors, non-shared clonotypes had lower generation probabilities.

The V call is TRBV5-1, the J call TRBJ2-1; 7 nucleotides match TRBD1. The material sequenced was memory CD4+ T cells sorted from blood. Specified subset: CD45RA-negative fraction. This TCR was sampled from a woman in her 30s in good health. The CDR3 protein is CASSLGQEYNEQFF. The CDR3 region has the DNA TGCGCCAGCAGCTTAGGACAGGAGTACAATGAGCAGTTCTTC.